Sequencing of this T cell receptor beta chain was carried out in a study of T cell repertoires in cytomegalovirus infection. Study information: Selection of CMV epitopes for the study included recently identified HLA-C-restricted and well-studied HLA-B-restricted ones. CMV infection together with matching HLA type was indicated by public TCR beta signatures.

TCRdb reprocessed the reads via MiXCR and lists one record per CDR3 protein. Of around 99,000 distinct CDR3 sequences listed, around 31% were seen once; the top ten hold 81%. Concerning this clonotype itself: Its antigen is as yet unknown. Compared with germline, one end of the junction differs, possibly owing to a read error.

The CDR3 has 12 amino acids. Study results and caveats: Summed frequency of public TCR beta families distinguished CMV carriers with the relevant HLA. There were HLA-C-restricted CMV-specific TCR beta clonotypes dominating the ex vivo response.

The sequences come from CD8+ T cells from cultured PBMCs, collected from culture after CMV antigen stimulation. The TCR sequence derives from a human donor in good health (CMV status not recorded). Some clones in this sample may be carry-over from other donors' samples. The genes are TRBV5-3 and TRBJ2-7; D possibly corresponds to TRBD2 (6 bases). TRBV5-3 is designated an ORF whose function remains uncertain. CDR3 sequence (DNA): TGTGCCAGCAGCTTGGAACGGGGGTTAGAGTACTTC. Translated, it gives CASSLERGLEYF.